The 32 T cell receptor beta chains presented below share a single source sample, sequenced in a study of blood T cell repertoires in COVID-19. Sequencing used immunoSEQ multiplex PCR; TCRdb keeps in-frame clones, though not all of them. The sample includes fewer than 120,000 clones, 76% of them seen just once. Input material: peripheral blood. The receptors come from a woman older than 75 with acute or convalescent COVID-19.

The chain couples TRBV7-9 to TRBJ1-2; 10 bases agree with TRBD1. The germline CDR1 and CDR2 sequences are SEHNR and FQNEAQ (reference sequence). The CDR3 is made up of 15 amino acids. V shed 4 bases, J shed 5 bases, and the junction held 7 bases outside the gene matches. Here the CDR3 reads CASSSRDRGTYGYTF. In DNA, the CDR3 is TGTGCCAGCAGCTCCCGGGACAGGGGCACTTATGGCTACACCTTC.

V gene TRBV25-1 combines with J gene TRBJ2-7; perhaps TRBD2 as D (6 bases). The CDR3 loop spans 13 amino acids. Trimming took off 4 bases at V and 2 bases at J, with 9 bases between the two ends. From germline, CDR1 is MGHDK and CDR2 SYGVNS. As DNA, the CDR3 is TGTGCCAGCAGTGTCGGGGGTACCTACGAGCAGTACTTC. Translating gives CASSVGGTYEQYF.

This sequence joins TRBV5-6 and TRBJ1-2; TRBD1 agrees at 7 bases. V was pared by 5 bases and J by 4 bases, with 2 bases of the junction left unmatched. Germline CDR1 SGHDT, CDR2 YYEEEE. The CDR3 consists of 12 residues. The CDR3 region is CASSDRVYGYTF. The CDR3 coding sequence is TGTGCCAGCAGTGACAGGGTCTATGGCTACACCTTC.

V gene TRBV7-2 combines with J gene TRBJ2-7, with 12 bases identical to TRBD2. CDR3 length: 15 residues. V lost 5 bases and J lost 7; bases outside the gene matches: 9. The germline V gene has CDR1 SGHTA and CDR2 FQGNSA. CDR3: CASSPTSGSWREQYF. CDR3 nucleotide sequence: TGTGCCAGCAGCCCGACTAGCGGGAGCTGGAGGGAGCAGTACTTC. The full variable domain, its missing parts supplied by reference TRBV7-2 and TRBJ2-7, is GAGVSQSPSNKVTEKGKDVELRCDPISGHTALYWYRQSLGQGLEFLIYFQGNSAPDKSGLPSDRFSAERTGGSVSTLTIQRTQQEDSAVYLCASSPTSGSWREQYFGPGTRLTVT.

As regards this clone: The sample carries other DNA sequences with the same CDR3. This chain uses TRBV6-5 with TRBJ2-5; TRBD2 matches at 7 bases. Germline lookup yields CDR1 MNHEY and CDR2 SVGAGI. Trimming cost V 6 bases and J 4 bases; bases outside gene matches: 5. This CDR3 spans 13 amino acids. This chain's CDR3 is CASRGLIGETQYF. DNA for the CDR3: TGTGCCAGCAGGGGACTAATTGGAGAGACCCAGTACTTC.

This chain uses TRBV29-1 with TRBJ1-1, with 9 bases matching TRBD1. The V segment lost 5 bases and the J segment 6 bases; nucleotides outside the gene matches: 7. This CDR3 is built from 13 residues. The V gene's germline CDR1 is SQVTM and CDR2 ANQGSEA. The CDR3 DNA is TGCAGCGTTAACAGGGGGCAGGGTGCTGAAGCTTTCTTT. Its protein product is CSVNRGQGAEAFF.

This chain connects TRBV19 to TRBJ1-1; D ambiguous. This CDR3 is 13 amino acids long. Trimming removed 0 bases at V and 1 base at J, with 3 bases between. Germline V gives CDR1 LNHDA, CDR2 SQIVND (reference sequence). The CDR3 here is CASSIDWNTEAFF. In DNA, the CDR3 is TGTGCCAGTAGTATAGACTGGAACACTGAAGCTTTCTTT.

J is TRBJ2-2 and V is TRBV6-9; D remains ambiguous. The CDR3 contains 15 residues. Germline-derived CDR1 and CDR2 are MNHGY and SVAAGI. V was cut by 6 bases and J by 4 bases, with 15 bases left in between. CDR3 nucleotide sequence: TGTGCCAGCAGCCCCGGTAGTCCTCCCACCGGGGAGCTGTTTTTT. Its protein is CASSPGSPPTGELFF.

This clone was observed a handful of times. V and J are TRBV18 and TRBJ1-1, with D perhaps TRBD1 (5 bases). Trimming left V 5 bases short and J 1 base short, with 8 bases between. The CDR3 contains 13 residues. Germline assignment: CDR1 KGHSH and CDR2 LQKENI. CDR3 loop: CASSTDRNTEAFF. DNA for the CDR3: TGTGCCAGCTCAACTGACAGGAACACTGAAGCTTTCTTT.

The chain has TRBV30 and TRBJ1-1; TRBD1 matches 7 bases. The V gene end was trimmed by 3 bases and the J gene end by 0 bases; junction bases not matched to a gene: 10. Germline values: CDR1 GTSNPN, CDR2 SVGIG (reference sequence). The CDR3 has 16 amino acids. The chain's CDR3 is CAWSRQGWYMNTEAFF. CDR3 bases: TGTGCCTGGAGCCGACAGGGCTGGTATATGAACACTGAAGCTTTCTTT.

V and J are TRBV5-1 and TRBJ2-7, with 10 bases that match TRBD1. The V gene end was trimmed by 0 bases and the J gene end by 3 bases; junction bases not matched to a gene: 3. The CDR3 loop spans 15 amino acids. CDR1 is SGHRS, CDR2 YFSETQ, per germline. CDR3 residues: CASSLAGQGHYEQYF. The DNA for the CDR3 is TGCGCCAGCAGCTTGGCGGGACAGGGGCACTACGAGCAGTACTTC.

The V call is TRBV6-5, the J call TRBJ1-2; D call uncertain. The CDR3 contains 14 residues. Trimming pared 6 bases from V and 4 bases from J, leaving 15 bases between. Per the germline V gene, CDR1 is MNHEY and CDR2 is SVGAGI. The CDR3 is CASSVGGGSYGYTF. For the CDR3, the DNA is TGTGCCAGCAGCGTGGGAGGAGGGAGCTATGGCTACACCTTC.

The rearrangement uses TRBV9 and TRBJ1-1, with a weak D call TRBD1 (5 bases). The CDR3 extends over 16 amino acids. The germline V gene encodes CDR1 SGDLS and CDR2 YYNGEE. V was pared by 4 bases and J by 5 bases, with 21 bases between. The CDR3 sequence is CASSLAYGGDGTEAFF. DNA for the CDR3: TGTGCCAGCAGCCTCGCCTACGGGGGGGATGGTACTGAAGCTTTCTTT. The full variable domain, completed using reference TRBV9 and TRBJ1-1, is DSGVTQTPKHLITATGQRVTLRCSPRSGDLSVYWYQQSLDQGLQFLIQYYNGEERAKGNILERFSAQQFPDLHSELNLSSLELGDSALYFCASSLAYGGDGTEAFFGQGTRLTVV.

CDR3 sequence (DNA): TGCGCCAGCAGCTTGGAAGCAGGTCTGAACTATGGCTACACCTTC. It specifies CASSLEAGLNYGYTF. This chain links TRBV5-1 with TRBJ1-2, with D uncertain. Germline CDR1 SGHRS, CDR2 YFSETQ. V was trimmed by 0 bases and J by 2 bases, leaving 11 bases between them. This CDR3 is built from 15 residues.

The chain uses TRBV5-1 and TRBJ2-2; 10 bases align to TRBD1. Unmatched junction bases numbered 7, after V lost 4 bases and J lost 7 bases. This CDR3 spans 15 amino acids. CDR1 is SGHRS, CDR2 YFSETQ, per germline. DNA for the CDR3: TGCGCCAGCAGCGCCGGACAGGGGGGAGGCGGGGAGCTGTTTTTT. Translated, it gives CASSAGQGGGGELFF. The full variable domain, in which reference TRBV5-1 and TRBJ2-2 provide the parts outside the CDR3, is KAGVTQTPRYLIKTRGQQVTLSCSPISGHRSVSWYQQTPGQGLQFLFEYFSETQRNKGNFPGRFSGRQFSNSRSEMNVSTLELGDSALYLCASSAGQGGGGELFFGEGSRLTVL.

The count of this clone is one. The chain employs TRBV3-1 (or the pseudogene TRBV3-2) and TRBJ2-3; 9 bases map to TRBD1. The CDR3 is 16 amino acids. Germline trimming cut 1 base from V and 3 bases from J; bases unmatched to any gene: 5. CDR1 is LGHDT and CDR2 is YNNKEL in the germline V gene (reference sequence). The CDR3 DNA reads TGTGCCAGCAGCCAAGGTAACGGACAGGGGACAGATACGCAGTATTTT. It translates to CASSQGNGQGTDTQYF.

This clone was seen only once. CDR3 sequence (DNA): TGTGCCTCCGAAGGAGGCGGAGTCCGGGATACGCAGTATTTT. Translated: CASEGGGVRDTQYF. The rearrangement joins TRBV10-3 to TRBJ2-3; TRBD2 is a possible D gene (5 bases). The V gene's germline CDR1 is ENHRY and CDR2 SYGVKD. V was trimmed by 11 bases and J by 6 bases, leaving 21 bases between them. This CDR3 is built from 14 residues.

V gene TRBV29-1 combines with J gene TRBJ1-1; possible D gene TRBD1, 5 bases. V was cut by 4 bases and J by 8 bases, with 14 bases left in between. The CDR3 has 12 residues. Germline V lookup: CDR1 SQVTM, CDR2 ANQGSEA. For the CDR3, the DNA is TGCAGCGTTGGGGGGGTTTATGCGGAAGCTTTCTTT. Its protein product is CSVGGVYAEAFF.

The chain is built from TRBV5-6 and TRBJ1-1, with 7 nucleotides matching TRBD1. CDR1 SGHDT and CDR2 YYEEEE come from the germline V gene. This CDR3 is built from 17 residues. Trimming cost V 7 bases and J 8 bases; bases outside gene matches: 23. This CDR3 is CASSPYYTGTDYREAFF. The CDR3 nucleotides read TGTGCCAGCTCCCCATACTATACCGGGACAGACTATCGGGAAGCTTTCTTT.

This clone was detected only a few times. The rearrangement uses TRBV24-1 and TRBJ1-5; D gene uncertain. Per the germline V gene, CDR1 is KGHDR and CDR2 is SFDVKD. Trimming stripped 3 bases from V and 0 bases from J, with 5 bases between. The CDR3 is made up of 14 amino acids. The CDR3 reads CATSDVYSNQPQHF. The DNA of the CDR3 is TGTGCCACCAGTGATGTCTATAGCAATCAGCCCCAGCATTTT.

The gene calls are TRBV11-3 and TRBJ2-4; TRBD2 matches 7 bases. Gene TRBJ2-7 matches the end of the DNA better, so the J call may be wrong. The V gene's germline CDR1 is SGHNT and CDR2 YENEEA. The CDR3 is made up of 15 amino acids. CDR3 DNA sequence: TGTGCCAGCAGCTTTGCTAGCGGTAACTCCTACGAGCAGTACTTC. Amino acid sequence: CASSFASGNSYEQYF.

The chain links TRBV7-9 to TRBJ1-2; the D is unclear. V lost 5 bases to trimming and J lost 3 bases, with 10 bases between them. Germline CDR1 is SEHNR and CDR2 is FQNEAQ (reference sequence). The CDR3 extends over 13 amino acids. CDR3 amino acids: CASSLPSDYGYTF. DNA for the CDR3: TGTGCCAGCAGCCTGCCATCAGACTATGGCTACACCTTC.

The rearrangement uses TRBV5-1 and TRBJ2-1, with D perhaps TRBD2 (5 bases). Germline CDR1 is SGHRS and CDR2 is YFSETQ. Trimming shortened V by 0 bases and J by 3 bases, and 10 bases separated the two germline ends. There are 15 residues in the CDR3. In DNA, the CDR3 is TGCGCCAGCAGCTTGGGCCGGGAACACTACAATGAGCAGTTCTTC. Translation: CASSLGREHYNEQFF.

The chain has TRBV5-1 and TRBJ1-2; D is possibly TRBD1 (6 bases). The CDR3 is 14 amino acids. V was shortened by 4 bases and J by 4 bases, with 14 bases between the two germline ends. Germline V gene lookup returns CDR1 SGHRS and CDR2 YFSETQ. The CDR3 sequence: CASSPQTGGYGYTF. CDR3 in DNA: TGCGCCAGCAGCCCCCAGACAGGCGGCTATGGCTACACCTTC.

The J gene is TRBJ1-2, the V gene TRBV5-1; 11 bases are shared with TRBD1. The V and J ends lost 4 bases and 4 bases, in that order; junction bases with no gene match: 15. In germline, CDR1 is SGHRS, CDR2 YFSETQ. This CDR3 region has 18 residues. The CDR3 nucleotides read TGCGCCAGCAGCCAACACGTAGGACAGGGGGCGAAGAGCTATGGCTACACCTTC. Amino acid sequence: CASSQHVGQGAKSYGYTF.

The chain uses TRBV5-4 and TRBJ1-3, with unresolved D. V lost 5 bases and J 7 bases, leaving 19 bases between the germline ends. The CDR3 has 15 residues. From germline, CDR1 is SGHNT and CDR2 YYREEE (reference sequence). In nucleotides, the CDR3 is TGTGCCAGCAGTTCGGGCTCACGGGAGAGGAACACCATATATTTT. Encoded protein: CASSSGSRERNTIYF.

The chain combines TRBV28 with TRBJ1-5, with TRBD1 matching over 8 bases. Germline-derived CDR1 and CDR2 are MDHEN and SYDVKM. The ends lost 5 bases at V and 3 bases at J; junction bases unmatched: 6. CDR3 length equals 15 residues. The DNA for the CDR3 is TGTGCCAGCAGTAGATCGGACAGGGTCAATCAGCCCCAGCATTTT. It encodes CASSRSDRVNQPQHF.

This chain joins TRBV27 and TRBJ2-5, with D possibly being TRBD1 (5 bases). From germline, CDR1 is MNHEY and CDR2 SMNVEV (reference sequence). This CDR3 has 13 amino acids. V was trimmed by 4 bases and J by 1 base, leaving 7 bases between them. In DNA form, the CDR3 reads TGTGCCAGCAGTTCGACAGTCCAAGAGACCCAGTACTTC. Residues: CASSSTVQETQYF.

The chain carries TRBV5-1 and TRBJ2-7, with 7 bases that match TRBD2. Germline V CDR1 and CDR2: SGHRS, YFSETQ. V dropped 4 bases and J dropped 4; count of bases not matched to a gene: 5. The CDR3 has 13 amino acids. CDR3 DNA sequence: TGCGCCAGCAGCGGATGGGAGGGGTACGAGCAGTACTTC. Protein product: CASSGWEGYEQYF.

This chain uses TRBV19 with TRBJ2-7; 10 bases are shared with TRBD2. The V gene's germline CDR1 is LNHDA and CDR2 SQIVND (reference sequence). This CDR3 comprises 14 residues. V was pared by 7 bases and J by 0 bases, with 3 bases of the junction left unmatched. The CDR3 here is CASKLAGDSYEQYF. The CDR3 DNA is TGTGCCAGTAAGCTAGCGGGGGACTCCTACGAGCAGTACTTC. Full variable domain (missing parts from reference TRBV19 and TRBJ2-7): DGGITQSPKYLFRKEGQNVTLSCEQNLNHDAMYWYRQDPGQGLRLIYYSQIVNDFQKGDIAEGYSVSREKKESFPLTVTSAQKNPTAFYLCASKLAGDSYEQYFGPGTRLTVT.

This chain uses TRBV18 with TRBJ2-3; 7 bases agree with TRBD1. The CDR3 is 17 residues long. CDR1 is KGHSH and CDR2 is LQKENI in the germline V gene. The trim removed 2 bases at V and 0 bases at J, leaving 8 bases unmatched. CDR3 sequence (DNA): TGTGCCAGCTCACCAGGTTGGAACAGGGGAAGCACAGATACGCAGTATTTT. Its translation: CASSPGWNRGSTDTQYF. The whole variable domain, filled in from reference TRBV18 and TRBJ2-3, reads NAGVMQNPRHLVRRRGQEARLRCSPMKGHSHVYWYRQLPEEGLKFMVYLQKENIIDESGMPKERFSAEFPKEGPSILRIQQVVRGDSAAYFCASSPGWNRGSTDTQYFGPGTRLTVL.

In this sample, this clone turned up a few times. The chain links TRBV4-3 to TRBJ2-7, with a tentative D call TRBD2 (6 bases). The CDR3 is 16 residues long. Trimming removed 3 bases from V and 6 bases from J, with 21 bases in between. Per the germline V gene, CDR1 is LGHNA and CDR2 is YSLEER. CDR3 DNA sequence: TGCGCCAGCAGCCAGAGATGGGGGGTTGGAGGGAGCGAGCAGTACTTC. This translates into CASSQRWGVGGSEQYF.